This TCR beta chain is drawn from a study of OX40 agonist ivuxolimab in advanced cancers. Overall study: Three patients, one with hepatocellular carcinoma and two with cutaneous melanoma, achieved partial responses. Study-wide findings and caveats: Undetermined was the antigen specificity of the expanded peripheral T cells.

The table lists this clone with a few counts. What it binds is unknown. This CDR3 spans 14 amino acids. CDR1 is KGHSH and CDR2 is LQKENI in the germline V gene. V lost 4 bases, J lost 2 bases, and 11 bases lay in between. Clones were sequenced by immunoSEQ multiplex PCR, and TCRdb holds only the in-frame ones, with some missing. The sample holds tens of thousands of clones, approximately 91% seen once. V and J are TRBV18 and TRBJ2-5, with D perhaps matching TRBD1 (6 bases). This TCR came from an adult with an advanced solid tumor such as melanoma, head and neck, liver or kidney cancer. Sample: CD4+ or CD8+ T cells sorted from blood, taken in a trial of the OX40 agonist ivuxolimab. The DNA for the CDR3 is TGTGCCAGCTCACAACAGGGTGGGCAAGAGACCCAGTACTTC. Protein: CASSQQGGQETQYF.